These 9 T cell receptor beta chains came from one sample sequenced in a study of shared clonotypes between healthy human individuals. Sequenced by immunoSEQ multiplex PCR; TCRdb stores in-frame clones only, minus some. The data show approximately 2,000,000 clones, with around 90% seen just once and approximately 0.39% held by the top ten. Specimen: naive CD4+ T cells from PBMCs. Subset noted: CD45RA+ positively selected. These receptors all come from a man aged 18 to 29 in good health. Some clones in this sample may be carry-over from other donors' samples.

This chain uses TRBV7-9 with TRBJ2-7; D is possibly TRBD1 (5 bases). This CDR3 is 16 amino acids long. V lost 0 bases and J lost 3, with 15 bases in between. Per germline, CDR1 SEHNR and CDR2 FQNEAQ (reference sequence). CDR3 nucleotide sequence: TGTGCCAGCAGCTTAGCGCGACAGCTTACTGACTACGAGCAGTACTTC. It yields the protein CASSLARQLTDYEQYF.

The gene calls are TRBV6-4 and TRBJ2-5, with D perhaps TRBD1 (6 bases). CDR1 and CDR2 (germline): MRHNA, SNTAGT. Trimming cost V 0 bases and J 5 bases, with 10 bases left between them. The CDR3 length is 14 residues. CDR3 sequence: CASSDSTGMETQYF. The CDR3 DNA reads as TGTGCCAGCAGTGACTCCACAGGGATGGAGACCCAGTACTTC.

The V call is TRBV5-4, the J call TRBJ2-1; D remains ambiguous. Germline V CDR1 and CDR2: SGHNT, YYREEE (reference sequence). The CDR3 is 16 amino acids. Trimming cost V 4 bases and J 7 bases, with 21 bases left between them. The CDR3 loop reads CASSRTEHGVGNEQFF. CDR3 DNA sequence: TGTGCCAGCAGCCGAACCGAGCACGGAGTCGGGAATGAGCAGTTCTTC. The full variable domain, with the rest looked up from reference TRBV5-4 and TRBJ2-1, is ETGVTQSPTHLIKTRGQQVTLRCSSQSGHNTVSWYQQALGQGPQFIFQYYREEENGRGNFPPRFSGLQFPNYSSELNVNALELDDSALYLCASSRTEHGVGNEQFFGPGTRLTVL.

V is TRBV7-2 and J is TRBJ2-1; 8 nucleotides line up with TRBD1. V lost 5 bases and J lost 12; bases outside the gene matches: 21. The germline gives CDR1 SGHTA, CDR2 FQGNSA. This CDR3 region has 17 residues. The CDR3 sequence is CASSPQFRGQAMKGQFF. CDR3 DNA sequence: TGTGCCAGCAGCCCCCAGTTTCGGGGACAGGCAATGAAGGGGCAGTTCTTC. The whole variable domain, filled in from reference TRBV7-2 and TRBJ2-1, reads GAGVSQSPSNKVTEKGKDVELRCDPISGHTALYWYRQSLGQGLEFLIYFQGNSAPDKSGLPSDRFSAERTGGSVSTLTIQRTQQEDSAVYLCASSPQFRGQAMKGQFFGPGTRLTVL.

In DNA form, the CDR3 reads TGTGCCATCGGGGGACAGGGGTATGGCTACACCTTC. This encodes CAIGGQGYGYTF. The rearrangement links TRBV10-3 to TRBJ1-2, with TRBD1 identical over 10 bases. The CDR3 length is 12 residues. Germline CDR1 reads ENHRY; CDR2 reads SYGVKD. V shed 8 bases and J 5 bases; nucleotides not matched to a gene: 2.

The chain is built from TRBV9 and TRBJ2-1; no clear D. Trimming removed 2 bases at V and 4 bases at J, with 10 bases between. Germline CDR1 is SGDLS and CDR2 is YYNGEE. This CDR3 is built from 14 residues. Written as DNA, the CDR3 is TGTGCCAGCAGCGTGCAAGAACTTTACAATGAGCAGTTCTTC. It is translated as CASSVQELYNEQFF.

CDR3 sequence reads: CASRVAGGDEQFF. The CDR3, as DNA: TGTGCCAGCAGGGTGGCGGGAGGCGATGAGCAGTTCTTC. This sequence joins TRBV7-3 and TRBJ2-1, with 8 bases fitting TRBD2. The CDR3 extends over 13 amino acids. The V segment lost 6 bases and the J segment 8 bases; nucleotides outside the gene matches: 6. Germline loops: CDR1 SGHTA, CDR2 FQGTGA.

This rearrangement joins TRBV9 to TRBJ1-6; TRBD1 agrees at 10 bases. Germline V CDR1 and CDR2: SGDLS, YYNGEE. CDR3 length: 18 amino acids. The ends lost 4 bases at V and 6 bases at J; junction bases unmatched: 13. CDR3 protein: CASSRDRGLVGRNSPLHF. CDR3 DNA: TGTGCCAGCAGCCGGGACAGGGGTTTAGTAGGTCGTAATTCACCCCTCCACTTT.

The chain joins TRBV5-1 to TRBJ2-2; 9 bases match TRBD1. The CDR3 is 14 residues long. V lost 4 bases and J lost 7; bases outside the gene matches: 5. CDR1 SGHRS and CDR2 YFSETQ come from the germline V gene. As DNA, the CDR3 is TGCGCCAGCAGCCGGGGACAGGGTCACGGGGAGCTGTTTTTT. Translated, it gives CASSRGQGHGELFF.